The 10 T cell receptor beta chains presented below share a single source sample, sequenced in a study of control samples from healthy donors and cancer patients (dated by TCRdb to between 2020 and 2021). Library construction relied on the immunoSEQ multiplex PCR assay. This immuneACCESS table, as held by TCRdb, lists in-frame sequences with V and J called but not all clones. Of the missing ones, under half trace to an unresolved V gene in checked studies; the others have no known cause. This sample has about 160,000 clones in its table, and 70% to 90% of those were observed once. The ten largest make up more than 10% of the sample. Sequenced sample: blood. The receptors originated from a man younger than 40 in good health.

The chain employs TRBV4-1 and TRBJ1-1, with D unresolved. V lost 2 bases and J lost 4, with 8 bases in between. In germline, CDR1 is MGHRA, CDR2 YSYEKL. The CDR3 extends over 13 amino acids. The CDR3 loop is CASSQWERTEAFF. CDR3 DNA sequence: TGCGCCAGCAGCCAATGGGAACGCACTGAAGCTTTCTTT.

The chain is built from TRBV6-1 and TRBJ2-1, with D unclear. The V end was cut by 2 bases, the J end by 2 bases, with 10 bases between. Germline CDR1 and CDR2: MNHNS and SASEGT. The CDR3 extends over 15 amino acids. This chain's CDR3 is CASSEQSIAYNEQFF. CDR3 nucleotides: TGTGCCAGCAGTGAACAGTCCATAGCCTACAATGAGCAGTTCTTC.

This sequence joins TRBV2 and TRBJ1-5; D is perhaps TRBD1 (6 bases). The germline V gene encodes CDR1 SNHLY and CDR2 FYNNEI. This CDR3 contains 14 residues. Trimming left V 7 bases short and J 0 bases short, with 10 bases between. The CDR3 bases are TGTGCCAGCAAAGGACAGAATAGCAATCAGCCCCAGCATTTT. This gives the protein CASKGQNSNQPQHF.

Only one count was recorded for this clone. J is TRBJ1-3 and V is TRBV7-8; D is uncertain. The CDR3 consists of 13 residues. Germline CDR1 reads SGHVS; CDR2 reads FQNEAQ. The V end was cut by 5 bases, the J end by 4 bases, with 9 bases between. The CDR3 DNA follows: TGTGCCAGCAGCCCCAGGCACGGAAACACCATATATTTT. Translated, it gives CASSPRHGNTIYF.

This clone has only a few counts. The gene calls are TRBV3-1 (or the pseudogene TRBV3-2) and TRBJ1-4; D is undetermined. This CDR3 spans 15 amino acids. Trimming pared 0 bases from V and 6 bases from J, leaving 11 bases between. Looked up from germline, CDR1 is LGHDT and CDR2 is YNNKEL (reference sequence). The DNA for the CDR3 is TGTGCCAGCAGCCAAGAACGGACGGGAGATGAAAAACTGTTTTTT. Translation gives CASSQERTGDEKLFF.

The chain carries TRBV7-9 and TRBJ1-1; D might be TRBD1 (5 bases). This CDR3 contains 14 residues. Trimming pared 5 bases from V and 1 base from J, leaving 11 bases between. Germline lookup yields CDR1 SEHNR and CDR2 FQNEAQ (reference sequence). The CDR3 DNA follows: TGTGCCAGCAGCCCCGGGGCCCCGAACACTGAAGCTTTCTTT. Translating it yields CASSPGAPNTEAFF. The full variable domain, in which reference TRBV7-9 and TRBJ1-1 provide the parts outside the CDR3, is DTGVSQNPRHKITKRGQNVTFRCDPISEHNRLYWYRQTLGQGPEFLTYFQNEAQLEKSRLLSDRFSAERPKGSFSTLEIQRTEQGDSAMYLCASSPGAPNTEAFFGQGTRLTVV.

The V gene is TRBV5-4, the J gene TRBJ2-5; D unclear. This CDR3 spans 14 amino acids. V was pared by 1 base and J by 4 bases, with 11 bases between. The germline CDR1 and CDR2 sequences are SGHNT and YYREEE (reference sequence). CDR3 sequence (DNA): TGTGCCAGCAGCTTGAAGGGATTGGTAGAGACCCAGTACTTC. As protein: CASSLKGLVETQYF.

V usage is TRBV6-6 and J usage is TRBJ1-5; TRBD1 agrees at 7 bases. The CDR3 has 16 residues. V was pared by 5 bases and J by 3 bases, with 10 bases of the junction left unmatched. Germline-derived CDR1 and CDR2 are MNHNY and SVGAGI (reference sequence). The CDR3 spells CASSREGTGVNQPQHF. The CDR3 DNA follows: TGTGCCAGCAGTCGAGAGGGCACAGGGGTCAATCAGCCCCAGCATTTT.

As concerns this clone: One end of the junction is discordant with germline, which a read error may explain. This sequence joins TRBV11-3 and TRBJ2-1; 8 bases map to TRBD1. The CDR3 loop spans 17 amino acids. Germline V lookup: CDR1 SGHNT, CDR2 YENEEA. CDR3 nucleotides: TGTGCCAGCAGCCTAGAGGCGGGGCCCAGGGGGCGAAATGAGCAGTTCTTC. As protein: CASSLEAGPRGRNEQFF.

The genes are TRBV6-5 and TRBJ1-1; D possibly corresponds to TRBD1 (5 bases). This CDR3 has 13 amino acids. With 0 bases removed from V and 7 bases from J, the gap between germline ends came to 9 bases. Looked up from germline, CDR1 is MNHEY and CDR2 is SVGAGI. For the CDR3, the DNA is TGTGCCAGCAGTTACTCGACAGTAGTTGAAGCTTTCTTT. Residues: CASSYSTVVEAFF.